Listed here are 14 T cell receptor beta chains from one sample, sequenced in a study of T cells after yellow fever vaccination (dated by TCRdb to the late 2010s). Libraries were prepared through 5' RACE. Instrument used: Illumina NovaSeq 6000. The public reads were reprocessed in TCRdb via fastp at Q25 and MiXCR, keeping in-frame beta chains. One record per CDR3 amino acid sequence lists the most common genes and DNA. This sample is represented by a few hundred thousand distinct CDR3 sequences; approximately 10% of them were singletons. The ten top clones hold about 3.7% of the sample. This specimen's treatment or condition label, interpreted: live attenuated yellow fever vaccine strain. Sample: CD4+ T cells sorted from PBMCs, taken 5 days after the yellow fever booster vaccination. The receptors here all came from a man aged 18 to 30 who received the YFV17D yellow fever vaccine.

The V call is TRBV4-3, the J call TRBJ1-6, with unresolved D. Germline lookup yields CDR1 LGHNA and CDR2 YSLEER. Trimming took 5 bases from V and 9 from J, leaving 8 bases between them. CDR3 size: 12 residues. This chain's CDR3 is CASSSRTSPLHF. In nucleotides, the CDR3 is TGCGCCAGCAGCTCCCGGACTTCACCCCTCCACTTT.

The rearrangement uses TRBV5-6 and TRBJ1-4, with 7 nucleotides matching TRBD1. In germline, CDR1 is SGHDT, CDR2 YYEEEE. There are 15 residues in the CDR3. Trimming at V came to 4 bases and at J to 7 bases, leaving 10 bases not matched to a gene. This CDR3 reads CASSGETGDGEKLFF. The CDR3 nucleotides are TGTGCCAGCAGCGGGGAAACAGGGGATGGTGAAAAACTGTTTTTT.

The gene calls are TRBV7-2 and TRBJ1-4, with D uncertain. The CDR3 totals 13 residues. CDR1 and CDR2 from the germline V gene are SGHTA and FQGNSA. V was clipped by 1 base and J by 14 bases, with 14 bases between them. CDR3 bases: TGTGCCAGCAGCTTAGGTTGGCTGGATCCGCTGTTTTTT. Residues: CASSLGWLDPLFF. The complete variable domain, with remaining parts taken from reference TRBV7-2 and TRBJ1-4, reads GAGVSQSPSNKVTEKGKDVELRCDPISGHTALYWYRQSLGQGLEFLIYFQGNSAPDKSGLPSDRFSAERTGGSVSTLTIQRTQQEDSAVYLCASSLGWLDPLFFGSGTQLSVL.

V usage is TRBV6-1 and J usage is TRBJ2-1, with D possibly TRBD2 on 6 matching bases. Germline V CDR1 and CDR2: MNHNS, SASEGT. Trimming left V 4 bases short and J 7 bases short, with 14 bases between. CDR3 size: 14 residues. CDR3 sequence: CASSVWDSRNEQFF. In nucleotides, the CDR3 is TGTGCCAGCAGTGTTTGGGACTCCAGAAATGAGCAGTTCTTC.

The J gene is TRBJ2-3, the V gene TRBV5-1, with TRBD2 matching over 9 bases. This CDR3 has 16 residues. Germline V gene data show CDR1 as SGHRS and CDR2 as YFSETQ. The J segment lost 4 bases and the V segment lost 1 base, leaving 7 bases of the junction unmatched. CDR3 in amino acids: CASSLFSGGSPDTQYF. CDR3 nucleotides: TGCGCCAGCAGCTTGTTCAGCGGGGGGAGCCCAGATACGCAGTATTTT.

CDR3 protein: CASNRILAGGPATGELFF. The CDR3 nucleotides read TGCGCCAGCAACCGTATACTAGCGGGGGGGCCCGCCACCGGGGAGCTGTTTTTT. J is TRBJ2-2 and V is TRBV5-1, with 13 bases fitting TRBD2. J gave up 4 bases and V 6 bases, and 12 bases lay outside the gene matches. The CDR3 totals 18 residues. Germline V lookup: CDR1 SGHRS, CDR2 YFSETQ.

This clonotype was seen a handful of times. The chain combines TRBV29-1 with TRBJ1-1; D is perhaps TRBD1 (6 bases). The CDR3 consists of 12 residues. Trimming left V 7 bases short and J 10 bases short, with 19 bases between. Germline V gene data show CDR1 as SQVTM and CDR2 as ANQGSEA. The CDR3: CSAKKIQGRAFF. In nucleotides, the CDR3 is TGCAGCGCCAAGAAAATACAGGGACGAGCTTTCTTT. The full variable domain, its missing parts supplied by reference TRBV29-1 and TRBJ1-1, is SAVISQKPSRDICQRGTSLTIQCQVDSQVTMMFWYRQQPGQSLTLIATANQGSEATYESGFVIDKFPISRPNLTFSTLTVSNMSPEDSSIYLCSAKKIQGRAFFGQGTRLTVV.

This clonotype was found many times. This chain connects TRBV27 to TRBJ2-6; D unresolved. V lost 5 bases to trimming and J lost 0 bases, with 5 bases between them. Germline assignment: CDR1 MNHEY and CDR2 SMNVEV (reference sequence). The CDR3 loop spans 14 amino acids. CDR3 sequence: CASSKPSGANVLTF. The CDR3 DNA is TGTGCCAGCAGTAAACCCTCTGGGGCCAACGTCCTGACTTTC. Combining the CDR3 with reference TRBV27 and TRBJ2-6 gives the whole variable domain EAQVTQNPRYLITVTGKKLTVTCSQNMNHEYMSWYRQDPGLGLRQIYYSMNVEVTDKGDVPEGYKVSRKEKRNFPLILESPSPNQTSLYFCASSKPSGANVLTFGAGSRLTVL.

In this sample, this clonotype turned up many times. The chain is built from TRBV7-2 and TRBJ2-7; D not resolved. CDR3 length equals 13 residues. Germline V gene sequence: CDR1 SGHTA, CDR2 FQGNSA. V was cut by 10 bases and J by 2 bases, with 15 bases left in between. CDR3 in amino acids: CATQQADAYEQYF. Written as DNA, the CDR3 is TGTGCCACCCAGCAGGCTGACGCCTACGAGCAGTACTTC.

This clonotype was counted many times. The gene calls are TRBV7-8 and TRBJ2-2; TRBD2 might be the D (6 bases). The CDR3 is 16 residues long. V lost 5 bases and J 0 bases, leaving 13 bases between the germline ends. The germline V gene encodes CDR1 SGHVS and CDR2 FQNEAQ. CDR3 coding DNA: TGTGCCAGCAGCATAGAGACGGGGGCGAACACCGGGGAGCTGTTTTTT. This gives the protein CASSIETGANTGELFF.

The chain is built from TRBV28 and TRBJ1-4, with D perhaps matching TRBD1 (6 bases). The germline V gene encodes CDR1 MDHEN and CDR2 SYDVKM. This CDR3 region has 14 residues. Deletions cut 4 bases from V and 7 bases from J, with 13 bases between. The CDR3, as DNA: TGTGCCAGCAGTTCCCGTGGAGGGGGTGAAAAACTGTTTTTT. Amino acid sequence: CASSSRGGGEKLFF.

This clonotype was found a few times. The CDR3 DNA is TGTGCCAGCAGTGAAATGATCGGCCGGGGTAGCAATCAGCCCCAGCATTTT. It is translated as CASSEMIGRGSNQPQHF. The chain uses TRBV6-1 and TRBJ1-5; no clear D. V lost 2 bases to trimming and J lost 0 bases, with 14 bases between them. This CDR3 comprises 17 residues. In germline, CDR1 is MNHNS, CDR2 SASEGT.

This clonotype appeared a few times. This CDR3 is CASSQWVTGLNTEAFF. CDR3 DNA sequence: TGTGCCAGCAGCCAATGGGTAACAGGGTTGAACACTGAAGCTTTCTTT. This sequence joins TRBV3-1 and TRBJ1-1; D might be TRBD1 (6 bases). The CDR3 length is 16 residues. Trimming took off 2 bases at V and 0 bases at J, with 13 bases between the two ends. Germline V gives CDR1 LGHDT, CDR2 YNNKEL (reference sequence).

The chain combines TRBV4-2 with TRBJ1-2; D may be TRBD1 (6 bases). Germline V lookup: CDR1 LGHNA, CDR2 YNFKEQ. The CDR3 runs 14 residues. V was shortened by 0 bases and J by 8 bases, with 13 bases between the two germline ends. CDR3 region: CASSQDSAGAGYTF. As DNA, the CDR3 is TGTGCCAGCAGCCAAGACTCGGCAGGGGCCGGCTACACCTTC.